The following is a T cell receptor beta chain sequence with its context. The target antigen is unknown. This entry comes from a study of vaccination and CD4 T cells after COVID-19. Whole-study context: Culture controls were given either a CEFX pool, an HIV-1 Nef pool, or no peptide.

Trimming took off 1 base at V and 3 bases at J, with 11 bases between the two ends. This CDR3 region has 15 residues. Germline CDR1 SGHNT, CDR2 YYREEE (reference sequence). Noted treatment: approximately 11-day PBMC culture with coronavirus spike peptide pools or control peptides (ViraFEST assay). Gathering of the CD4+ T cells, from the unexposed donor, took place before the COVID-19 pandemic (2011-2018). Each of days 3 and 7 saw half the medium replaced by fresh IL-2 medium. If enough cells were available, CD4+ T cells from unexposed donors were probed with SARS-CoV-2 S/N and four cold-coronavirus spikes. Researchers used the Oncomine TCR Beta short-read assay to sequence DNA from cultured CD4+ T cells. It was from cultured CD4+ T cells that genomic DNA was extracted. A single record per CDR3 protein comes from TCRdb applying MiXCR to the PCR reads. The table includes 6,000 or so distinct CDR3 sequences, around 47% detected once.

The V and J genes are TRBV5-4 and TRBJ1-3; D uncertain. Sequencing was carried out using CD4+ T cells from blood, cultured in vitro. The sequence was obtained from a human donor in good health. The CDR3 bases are TGTGCCAGCAGCTTGTGGTCAGGAGGTGGAAACACCATATATTTT. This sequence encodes CASSLWSGGGNTIYF.